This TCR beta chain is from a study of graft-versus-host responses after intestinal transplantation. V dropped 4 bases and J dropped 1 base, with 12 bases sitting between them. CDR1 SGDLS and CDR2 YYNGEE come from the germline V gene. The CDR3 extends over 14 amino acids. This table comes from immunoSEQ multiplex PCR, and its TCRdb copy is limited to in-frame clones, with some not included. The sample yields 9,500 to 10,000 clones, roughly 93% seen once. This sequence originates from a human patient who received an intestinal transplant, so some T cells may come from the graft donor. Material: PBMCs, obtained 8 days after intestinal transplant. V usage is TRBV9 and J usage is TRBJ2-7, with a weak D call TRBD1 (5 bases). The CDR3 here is CASSLRAGSYEQYF. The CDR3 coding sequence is TGTGCCAGCAGCCTCAGGGCAGGGTCCTACGAGCAGTACTTC.